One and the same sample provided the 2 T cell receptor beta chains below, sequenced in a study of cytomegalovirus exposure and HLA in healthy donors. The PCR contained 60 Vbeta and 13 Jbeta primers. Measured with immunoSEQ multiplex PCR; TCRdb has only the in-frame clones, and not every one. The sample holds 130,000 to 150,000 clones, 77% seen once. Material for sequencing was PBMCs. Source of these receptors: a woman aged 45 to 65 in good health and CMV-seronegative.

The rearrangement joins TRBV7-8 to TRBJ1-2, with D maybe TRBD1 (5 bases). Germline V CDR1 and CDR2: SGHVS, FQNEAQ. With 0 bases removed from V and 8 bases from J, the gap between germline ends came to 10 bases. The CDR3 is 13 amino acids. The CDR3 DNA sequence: TGTGCCAGCAGCTTAGCCGTTAGGGGCGGCTACACCTTC. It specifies CASSLAVRGGYTF.

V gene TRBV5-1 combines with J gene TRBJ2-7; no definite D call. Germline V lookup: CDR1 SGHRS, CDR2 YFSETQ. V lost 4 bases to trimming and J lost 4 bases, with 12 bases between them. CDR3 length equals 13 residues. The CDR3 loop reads CASSPREVYEQYF. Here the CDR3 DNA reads TGCGCCAGCAGCCCCCGTGAGGTTTACGAGCAGTACTTC.